The subject of this entry is one TCR beta chain. This entry belongs to a study of blood T cell repertoires in COVID-19. Study-wide background: From the United States, Italy and Spain came samples of acute and convalescent COVID-19. The analysed material was cDNA or gDNA that came from T cells, B-cell-depleted T cells, or PBMCs.

This CDR3 has 16 residues. V was shortened by 4 bases and J by 5 bases, with 17 bases between the two germline ends. In germline, CDR1 is MNHEY, CDR2 SMNVEV (reference sequence). Original data processing: Amplification of reference gene primers was used by the study to estimate nucleated cell counts. Only in-frame clones appear in the TCRdb table, and some are missing; sequencing was by immunoSEQ multiplex PCR. The DNA gave D and trimming, while V, J and clone size come from that table. The table shows 140,000 to 150,000 clones, with around 85% occurring only once. In Seattle, patients joined the study during active infection and were tracked longitudinally.

What was sequenced was peripheral blood. The clonotype originates from a woman aged 60-75 years with COVID-19, enrolled during active disease. This chain links TRBV27 with TRBJ2-2, with a possible D match to TRBD2 (5 bases). This chain's CDR3 is CASSWEGLMGTGELFF. CDR3 DNA: TGTGCCAGCAGTTGGGAAGGACTTATGGGGACCGGGGAGCTGTTTTTT.